This T cell receptor beta chain was sequenced for a study of T cells in Graves' hyperthyroidism and ophthalmopathy. Germline V gives CDR1 SGDLS, CDR2 YYNGEE. This CDR3 region has 14 residues. Trimming removed 3 bases from V and 3 bases from J; junction bases left unmatched: 6. TCR beta CDR3 regions were amplified from RNA transcripts. The study used the HTBI primer set for a first-round RT-PCR of the TCR CDR3. TCRdb fed the multiplex PCR reads into MiXCR, producing one record per CDR3 protein. The profile covers about 360,000 distinct CDR3 sequences, with approximately 13% appearing a single time and about 20% taken by the ten largest. Lactation, pregnancy, other autoimmune disease or uncontrolled infection led to exclusion of patients. This clonotype was picked up many times.

Sequencing was performed on blood. The sequence derives from a man aged 30-40 years with Graves' hyperthyroidism that later progressed to Graves' ophthalmopathy. The chain links TRBV9 to TRBJ2-7, with 7 bases identical to TRBD1. Here the CDR3 DNA reads TGTGCCAGCAGCGGAACAGGGGACCACTACGAGCAGTACTTC. Translating it yields CASSGTGDHYEQYF.